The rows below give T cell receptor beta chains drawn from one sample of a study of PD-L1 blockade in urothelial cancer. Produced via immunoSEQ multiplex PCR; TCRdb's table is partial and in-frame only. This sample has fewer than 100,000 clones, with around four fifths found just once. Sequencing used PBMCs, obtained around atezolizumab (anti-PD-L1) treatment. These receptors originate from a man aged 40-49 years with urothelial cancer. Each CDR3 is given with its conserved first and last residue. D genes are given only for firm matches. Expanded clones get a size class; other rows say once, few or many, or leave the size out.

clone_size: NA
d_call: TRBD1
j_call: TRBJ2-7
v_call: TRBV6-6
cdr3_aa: CAHGTGTYEQYF
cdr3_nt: TGTGCCCACGGGACAGGGACCTACGAGCAGTACTTC

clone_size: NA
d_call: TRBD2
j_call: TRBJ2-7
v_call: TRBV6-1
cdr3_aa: CASSEPGLGTFEQYF
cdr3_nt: TGTGCCAGCAGTGAACCGGGACTAGGAACGTTCGAGCAGTACTTC

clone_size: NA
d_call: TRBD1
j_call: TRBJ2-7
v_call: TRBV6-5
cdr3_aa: CASSTRQGYEQYF
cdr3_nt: TGTGCCAGCAGTACTCGACAGGGTTACGAGCAGTACTTC

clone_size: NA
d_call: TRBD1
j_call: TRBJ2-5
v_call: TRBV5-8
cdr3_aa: CASSLYLQGALETQYF
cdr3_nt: TGTGCCAGCAGCTTGTATTTACAGGGGGCGCTTGAGACCCAGTACTTC

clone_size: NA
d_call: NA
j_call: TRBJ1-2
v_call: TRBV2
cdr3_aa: CARAEMDYGYTF
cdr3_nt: TGTGCCAGGGCGGAAATGGACTATGGCTACACCTTC

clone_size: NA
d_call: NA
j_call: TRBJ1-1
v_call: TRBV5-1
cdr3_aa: CASSHDRALNTEAFF
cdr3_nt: TGCGCCAGCAGCCACGACAGAGCCTTGAACACTGAAGCTTTCTTT

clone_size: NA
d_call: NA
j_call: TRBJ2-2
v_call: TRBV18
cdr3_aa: CASSLARANTGELFF
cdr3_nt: TGTGCCAGCTCACTCGCCCGGGCGAACACCGGGGAGCTGTTTTTT

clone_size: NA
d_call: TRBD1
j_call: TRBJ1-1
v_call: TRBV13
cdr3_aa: CASSFSGTGGTEAFF
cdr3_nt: TGTGCCAGCAGCTTTTCCGGGACAGGGGGCACTGAAGCTTTCTTT

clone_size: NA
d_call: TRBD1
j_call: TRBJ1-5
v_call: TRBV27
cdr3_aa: CASSFSGQGFQPQHF
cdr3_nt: TGTGCCAGCAGTTTCTCGGGACAGGGGTTTCAGCCCCAGCATTTT

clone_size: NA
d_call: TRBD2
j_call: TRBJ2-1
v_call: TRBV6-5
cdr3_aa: CASSQGTRGTNEQFF
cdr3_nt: TGTGCCAGCAGTCAGGGGACTAGAGGCACCAATGAGCAGTTCTTC

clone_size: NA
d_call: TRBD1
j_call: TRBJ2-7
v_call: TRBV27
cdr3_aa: CASSFGDRVYEQYF
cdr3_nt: TGTGCCAGCAGTTTTGGGGACAGGGTGTACGAGCAGTACTTC

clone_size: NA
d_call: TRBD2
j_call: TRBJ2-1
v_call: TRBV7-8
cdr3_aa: CASLATSGDGNEQFF
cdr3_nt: TGTGCCAGCCTCGCAACTAGCGGAGATGGGAATGAGCAGTTCTTC

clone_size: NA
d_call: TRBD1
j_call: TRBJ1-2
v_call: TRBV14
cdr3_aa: CASSQWTGGYTF
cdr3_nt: TGTGCCAGCAGCCAATGGACAGGTGGCTACACCTTC

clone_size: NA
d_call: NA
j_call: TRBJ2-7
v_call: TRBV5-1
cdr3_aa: CASRSDFIPSYEQYF
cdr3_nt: TGCGCCAGCAGATCGGACTTCATCCCCTCCTACGAGCAGTACTTC

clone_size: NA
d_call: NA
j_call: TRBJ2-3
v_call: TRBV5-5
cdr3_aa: CASSSERELADTQYF
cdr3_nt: TGTGCCAGCAGCTCCGAGAGGGAGTTAGCAGATACGCAGTATTTT

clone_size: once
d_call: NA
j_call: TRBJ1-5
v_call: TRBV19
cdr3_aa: CASSIRGTSNQPQHF
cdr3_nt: TGTGCCAGTAGTATCAGGGGAACGAGCAATCAGCCCCAGCATTTT

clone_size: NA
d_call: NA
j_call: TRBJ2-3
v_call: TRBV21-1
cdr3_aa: CASSNTAAYTDTQYF
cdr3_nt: TGTGCCAGCAGCAACACAGCGGCGTACACAGATACGCAGTATTTT

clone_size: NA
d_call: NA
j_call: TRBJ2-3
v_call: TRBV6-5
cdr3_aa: CASTQHQRFTDTQYF
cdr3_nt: TGTGCCAGCACCCAACACCAGCGGTTCACAGATACGCAGTATTTT

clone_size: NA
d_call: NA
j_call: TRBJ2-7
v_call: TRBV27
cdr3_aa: CASSLRGGVSSYEQYF
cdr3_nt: TGTGCCAGCAGTTTAAGGGGCGGAGTCAGCTCCTACGAGCAGTACTTC

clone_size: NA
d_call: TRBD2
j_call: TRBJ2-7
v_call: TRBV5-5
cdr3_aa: CASSLLPGTSGAYEQYF
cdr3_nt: TGTGCCAGCAGCCTACTGCCCGGGACTAGTGGTGCCTACGAGCAGTACTTC

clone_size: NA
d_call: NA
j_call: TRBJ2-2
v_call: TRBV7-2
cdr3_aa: CASSLGGGTGELFF
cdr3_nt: TGTGCCAGCAGCTTAGGCGGCGGGACCGGGGAGCTGTTTTTT

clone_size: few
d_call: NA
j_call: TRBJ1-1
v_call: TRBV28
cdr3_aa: CASSSPGPMNTEAFF
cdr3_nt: TGTGCCAGCAGTTCCCCTGGCCCAATGAACACTGAAGCTTTCTTT

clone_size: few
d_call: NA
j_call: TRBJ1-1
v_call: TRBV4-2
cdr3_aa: CASSRGLASMNTEAFF
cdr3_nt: TGTGCCAGCAGCCGGGGGCTGGCCAGTATGAACACTGAAGCTTTCTTT

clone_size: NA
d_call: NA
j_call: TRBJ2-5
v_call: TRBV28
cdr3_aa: CASSGPAGETQYF
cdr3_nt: TGTGCCAGCAGCGGGCCGGCGGGAGAGACCCAGTACTTC

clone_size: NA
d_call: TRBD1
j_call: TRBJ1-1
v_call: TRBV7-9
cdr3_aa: CASSARQGNTEAFF
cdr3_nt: TGTGCCAGCAGCGCCCGACAGGGAAACACTGAAGCTTTCTTT

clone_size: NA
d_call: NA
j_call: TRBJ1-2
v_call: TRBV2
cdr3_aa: CASLGGENYGYTF
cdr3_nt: TGTGCCAGCCTCGGCGGCGAGAACTATGGCTACACCTTC

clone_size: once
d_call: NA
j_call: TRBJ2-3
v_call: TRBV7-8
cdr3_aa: CASSSAPGYRTDTQYF
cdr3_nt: TGTGCCAGCAGCTCCGCTCCAGGCTACCGCACAGATACGCAGTATTTT

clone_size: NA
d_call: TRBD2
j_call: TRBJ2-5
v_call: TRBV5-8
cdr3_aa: CASSLGREGRGETQYF
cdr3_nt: TGTGCCAGCAGCTTGGGACGGGAGGGCCGAGGGGAGACCCAGTACTTC

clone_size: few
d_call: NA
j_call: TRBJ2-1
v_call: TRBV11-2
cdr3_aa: CASSLDLGVSLNEQFF
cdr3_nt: TGTGCCAGCAGCTTAGATCTGGGAGTTTCCCTTAATGAGCAGTTCTTC

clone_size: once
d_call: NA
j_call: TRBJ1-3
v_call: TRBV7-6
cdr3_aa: CASSPLGTPFSGNTIYF
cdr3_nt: TGTGCCAGCAGCCCCTTGGGGACACCATTCTCTGGAAACACCATATATTTT

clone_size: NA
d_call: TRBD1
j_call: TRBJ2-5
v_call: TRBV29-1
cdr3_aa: CSVDRGLQETQYF
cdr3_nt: TGCAGCGTCGACAGGGGGTTACAAGAGACCCAGTACTTC

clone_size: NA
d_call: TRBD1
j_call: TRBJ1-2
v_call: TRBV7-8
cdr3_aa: CASSPRTGGEFYGYTF
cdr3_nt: TGTGCCAGCAGCCCCCGGACAGGGGGCGAATTCTATGGCTACACCTTC

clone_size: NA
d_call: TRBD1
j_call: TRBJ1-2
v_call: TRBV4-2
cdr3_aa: CASSQATGEFDGYTF
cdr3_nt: TGTGCCAGCAGCCAAGCGACAGGGGAATTCGATGGCTACACCTTC

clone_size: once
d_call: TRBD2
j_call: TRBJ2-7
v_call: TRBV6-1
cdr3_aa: CASVEPGLAGVEQYF
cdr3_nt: TGTGCCAGCGTCGAACCGGGACTAGCGGGAGTTGAGCAGTACTTC

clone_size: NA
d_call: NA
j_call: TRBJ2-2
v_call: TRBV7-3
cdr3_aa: CASGAGSIPGELFF
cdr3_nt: TGTGCCAGCGGGGCCGGTAGCATTCCCGGGGAGCTGTTTTTT

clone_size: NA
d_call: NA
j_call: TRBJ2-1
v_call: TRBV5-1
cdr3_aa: CASSLGFPIRGTEQFF
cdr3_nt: TGCGCCAGCAGCTTGGGGTTCCCCATAAGGGGGACTGAGCAGTTCTTC

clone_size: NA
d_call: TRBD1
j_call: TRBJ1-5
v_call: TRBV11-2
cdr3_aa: CASSSTRTGRNQPQHF
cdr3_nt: TGTGCCAGCAGCTCGACCCGGACAGGGCGAAATCAGCCCCAGCATTTT